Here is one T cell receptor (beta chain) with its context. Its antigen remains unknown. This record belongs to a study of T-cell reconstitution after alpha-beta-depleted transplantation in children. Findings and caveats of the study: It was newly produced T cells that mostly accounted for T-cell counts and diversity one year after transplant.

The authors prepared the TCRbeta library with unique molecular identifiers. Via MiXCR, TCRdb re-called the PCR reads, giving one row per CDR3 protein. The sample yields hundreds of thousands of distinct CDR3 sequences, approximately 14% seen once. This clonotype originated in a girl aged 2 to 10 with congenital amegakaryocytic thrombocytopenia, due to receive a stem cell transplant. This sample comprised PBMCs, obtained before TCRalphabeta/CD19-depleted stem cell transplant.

The CDR3 loop reads CASRNAFYEQYF. The CDR3, as DNA: TGTGCCAGCCGTAATGCCTTTTACGAGCAGTACTTC. V is TRBV18 and J is TRBJ2-7; D remains ambiguous. The CDR3 is 12 amino acids. V was cut by 8 bases and J by 4 bases, with 12 bases left in between. Looked up from germline, CDR1 is KGHSH and CDR2 is LQKENI.